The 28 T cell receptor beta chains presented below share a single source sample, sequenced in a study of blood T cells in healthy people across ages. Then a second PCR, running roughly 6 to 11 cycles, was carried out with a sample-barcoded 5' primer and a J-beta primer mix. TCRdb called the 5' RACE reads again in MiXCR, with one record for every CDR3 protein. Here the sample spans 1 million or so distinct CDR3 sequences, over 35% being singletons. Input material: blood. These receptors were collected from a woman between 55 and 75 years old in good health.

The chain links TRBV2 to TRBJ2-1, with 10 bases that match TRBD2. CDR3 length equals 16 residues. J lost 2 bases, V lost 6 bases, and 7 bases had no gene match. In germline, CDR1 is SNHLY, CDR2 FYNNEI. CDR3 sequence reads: CASRNLAGDAYNEQFF. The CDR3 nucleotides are TGTGCCAGCAGAAATCTAGCGGGAGACGCCTACAATGAGCAGTTCTTC.

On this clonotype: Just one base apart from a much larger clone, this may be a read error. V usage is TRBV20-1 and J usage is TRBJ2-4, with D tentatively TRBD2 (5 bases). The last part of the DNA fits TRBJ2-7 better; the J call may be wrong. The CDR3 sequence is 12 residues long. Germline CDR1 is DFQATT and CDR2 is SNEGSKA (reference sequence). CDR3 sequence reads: CRASLAPYEQYF. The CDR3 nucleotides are TGCAGGGCTAGTCTAGCACCCTACGAGCAGTACTTC.

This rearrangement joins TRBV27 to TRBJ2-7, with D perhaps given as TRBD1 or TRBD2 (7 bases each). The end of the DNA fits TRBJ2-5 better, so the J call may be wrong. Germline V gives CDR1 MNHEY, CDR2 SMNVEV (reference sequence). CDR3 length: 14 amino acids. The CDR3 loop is CASSPGGGRETQYF. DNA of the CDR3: TGTGCCAGCAGTCCAGGGGGGGGTCGGGAGACCCAGTACTTC.

CDR3 in DNA: TGTGCCAGCAGTTCCACTCCGGGAGCACGGAGTCGTGAGCAGTTCTTC. This codes for CASSSTPGARSREQFF. The genes are TRBV28 and TRBJ2-1, with TRBD2 as a possible D gene (6 bases). The CDR3 is made up of 16 amino acids. CDR1 and CDR2 (germline): MDHEN, SYDVKM. V lost 4 bases, J lost 9 bases, and 22 bases lay in between.

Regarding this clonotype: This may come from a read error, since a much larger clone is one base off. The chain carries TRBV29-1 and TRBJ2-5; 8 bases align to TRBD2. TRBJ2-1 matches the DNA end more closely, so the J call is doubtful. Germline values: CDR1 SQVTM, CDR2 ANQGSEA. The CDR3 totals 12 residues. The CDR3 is CSASGLQETQFF. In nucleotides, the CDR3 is TGCAGTGCTAGCGGGCTCCAAGAGACCCAGTTCTTC.

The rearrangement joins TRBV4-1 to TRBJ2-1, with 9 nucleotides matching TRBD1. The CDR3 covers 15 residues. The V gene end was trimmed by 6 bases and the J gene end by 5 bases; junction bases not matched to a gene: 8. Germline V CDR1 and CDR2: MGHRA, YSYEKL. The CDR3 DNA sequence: TGCGCCAGCAGGCTCGGGGACAGGGCCCACAATGAGCAGTTCTTC. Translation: CASRLGDRAHNEQFF.

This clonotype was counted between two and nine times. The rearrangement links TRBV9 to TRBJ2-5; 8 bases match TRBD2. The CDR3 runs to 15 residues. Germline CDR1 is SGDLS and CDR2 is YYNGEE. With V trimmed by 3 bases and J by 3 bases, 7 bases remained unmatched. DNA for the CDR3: TGTGCCAGCAGCGGAACCGGGACTAGAGAAGAGACCCAGTACTTC. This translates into CASSGTGTREETQYF. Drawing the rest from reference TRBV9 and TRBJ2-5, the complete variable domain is DSGVTQTPKHLITATGQRVTLRCSPRSGDLSVYWYQQSLDQGLQFLIQYYNGEERAKGNILERFSAQQFPDLHSELNLSSLELGDSALYFCASSGTGTREETQYFGPGTRLLVL.

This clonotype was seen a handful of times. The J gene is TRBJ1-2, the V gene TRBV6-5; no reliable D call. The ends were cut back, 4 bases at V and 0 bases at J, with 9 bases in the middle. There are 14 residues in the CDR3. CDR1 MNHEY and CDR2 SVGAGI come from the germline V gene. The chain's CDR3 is CASSSGDANYGYTF. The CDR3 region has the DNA TGTGCCAGCAGTTCCGGAGACGCTAACTATGGCTACACCTTC.

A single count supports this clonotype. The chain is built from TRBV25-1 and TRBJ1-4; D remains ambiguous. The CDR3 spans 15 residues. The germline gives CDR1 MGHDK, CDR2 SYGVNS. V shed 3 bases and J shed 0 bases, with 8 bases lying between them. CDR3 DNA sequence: TGTGCCAGCAGTGACTTCATTACAACTAATGAAAAACTGTTTTTT. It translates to CASSDFITTNEKLFF.

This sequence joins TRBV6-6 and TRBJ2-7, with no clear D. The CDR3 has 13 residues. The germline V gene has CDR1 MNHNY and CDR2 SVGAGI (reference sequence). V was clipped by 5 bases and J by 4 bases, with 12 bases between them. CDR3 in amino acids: CASSVASRYEQYF. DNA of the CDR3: TGTGCCAGCAGTGTAGCAAGCAGGTACGAGCAGTACTTC.

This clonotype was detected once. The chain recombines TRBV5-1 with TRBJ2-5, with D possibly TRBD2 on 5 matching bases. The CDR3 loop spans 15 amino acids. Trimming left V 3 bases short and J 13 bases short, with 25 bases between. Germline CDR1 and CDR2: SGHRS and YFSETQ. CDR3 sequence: CASSSGSSLVYERYF. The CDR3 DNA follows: TGCGCCAGCAGCTCGGGGAGTTCTCTCGTCTACGAGCGGTACTTC.

The CDR3 loop is CASSYSSWDTNSYEQYF. The CDR3 coding sequence is TGTGCCAGCAGTTACTCTAGCTGGGACACCAACTCCTACGAGCAGTACTTC. V usage is TRBV6-5 and J usage is TRBJ2-7, with D possibly being TRBD1 (6 bases). Germline V gene lookup returns CDR1 MNHEY and CDR2 SVGAGI. The V end lost 0 bases, the J end lost 0 bases, and 15 bases lay between the germline ends. The CDR3 has 17 amino acids.

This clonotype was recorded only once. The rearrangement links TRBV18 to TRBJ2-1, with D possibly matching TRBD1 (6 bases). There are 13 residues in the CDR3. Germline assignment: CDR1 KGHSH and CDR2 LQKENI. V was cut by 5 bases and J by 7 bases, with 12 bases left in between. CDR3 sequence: CASSTLQGNEQFF. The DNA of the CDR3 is TGTGCCAGCTCAACCCTACAGGGAAATGAGCAGTTCTTC.

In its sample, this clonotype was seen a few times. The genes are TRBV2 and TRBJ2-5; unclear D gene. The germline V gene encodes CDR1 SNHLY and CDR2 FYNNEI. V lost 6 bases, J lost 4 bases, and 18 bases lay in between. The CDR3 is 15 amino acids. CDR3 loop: CASREYLVRGETQYF. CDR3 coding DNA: TGTGCCAGCAGGGAATACCTAGTTCGTGGAGAGACCCAGTACTTC.

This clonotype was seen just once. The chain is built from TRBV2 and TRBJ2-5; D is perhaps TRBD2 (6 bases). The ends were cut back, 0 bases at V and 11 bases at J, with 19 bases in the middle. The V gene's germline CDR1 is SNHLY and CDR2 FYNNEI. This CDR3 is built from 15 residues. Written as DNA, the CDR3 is TGTGCCAGCAGTGAAGCGCGGGGACGTACGAATGAGCAGTACTTC. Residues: CASSEARGRTNEQYF.

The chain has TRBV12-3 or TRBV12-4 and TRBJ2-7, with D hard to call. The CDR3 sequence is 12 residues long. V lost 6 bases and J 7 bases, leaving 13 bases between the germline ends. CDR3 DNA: TGTGCCAGCAGCCCAAGGTTGGGAGAGCAGTACTTC. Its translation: CASSPRLGEQYF.

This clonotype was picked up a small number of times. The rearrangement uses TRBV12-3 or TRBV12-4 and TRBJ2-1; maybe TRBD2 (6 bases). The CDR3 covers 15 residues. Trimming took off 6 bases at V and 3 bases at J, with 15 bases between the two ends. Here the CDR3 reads CASSATGDLYNEQFF. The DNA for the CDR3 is TGTGCCAGCAGCGCAACGGGAGACCTCTACAATGAGCAGTTCTTC.

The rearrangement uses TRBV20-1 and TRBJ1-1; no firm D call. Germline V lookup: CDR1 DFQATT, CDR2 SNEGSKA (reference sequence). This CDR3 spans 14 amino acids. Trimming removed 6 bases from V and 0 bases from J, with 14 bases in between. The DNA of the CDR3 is TGCAGTGCCAACCCTCTTGGGATGAACACTGAAGCTTTCTTT. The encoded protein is CSANPLGMNTEAFF.

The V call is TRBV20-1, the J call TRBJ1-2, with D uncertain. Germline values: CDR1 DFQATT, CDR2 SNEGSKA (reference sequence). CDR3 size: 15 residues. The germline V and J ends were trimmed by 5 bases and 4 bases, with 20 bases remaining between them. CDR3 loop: CSAYLGKLHSYGYTF. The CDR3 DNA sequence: TGCAGTGCTTACCTCGGGAAACTGCATAGCTATGGCTACACCTTC.

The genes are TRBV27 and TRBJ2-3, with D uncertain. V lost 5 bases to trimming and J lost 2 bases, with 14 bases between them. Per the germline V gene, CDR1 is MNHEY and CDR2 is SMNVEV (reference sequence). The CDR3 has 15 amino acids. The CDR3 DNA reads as TGTGCCAGCAGTCCGGGCCTAAGAAACACAGATACGCAGTATTTT. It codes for CASSPGLRNTDTQYF.

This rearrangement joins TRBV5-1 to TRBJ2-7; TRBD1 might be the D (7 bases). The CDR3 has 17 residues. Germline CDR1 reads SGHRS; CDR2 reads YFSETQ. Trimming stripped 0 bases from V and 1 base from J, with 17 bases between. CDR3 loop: CASSLGGQRGNSYEQYF. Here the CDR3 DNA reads TGCGCCAGCAGCTTGGGGGGACAGCGCGGGAATTCCTACGAGCAGTACTTC.

CDR3 in DNA: TGTGCCAGCAGTGAATCTCACAGGAGAAGCACTGAAGCTTTCTTT. Translated, it gives CASSESHRRSTEAFF. This sequence joins TRBV25-1 and TRBJ1-1, with D possibly matching TRBD1 (5 bases). CDR1 MGHDK and CDR2 SYGVNS come from the germline V gene. The CDR3 spans 15 residues. Trimming cost V 1 base and J 4 bases, with 13 bases left between them.

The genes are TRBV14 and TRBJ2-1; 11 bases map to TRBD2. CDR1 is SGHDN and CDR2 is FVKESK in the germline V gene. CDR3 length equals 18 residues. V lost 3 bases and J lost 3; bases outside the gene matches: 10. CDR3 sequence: CASSHPGLAASVYNEQFF. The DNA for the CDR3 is TGTGCCAGCAGCCACCCGGGACTAGCGGCCTCGGTCTACAATGAGCAGTTCTTC.

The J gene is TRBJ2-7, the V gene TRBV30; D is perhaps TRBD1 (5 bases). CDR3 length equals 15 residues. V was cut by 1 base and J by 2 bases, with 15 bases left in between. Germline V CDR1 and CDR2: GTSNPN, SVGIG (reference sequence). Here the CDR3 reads CAWSARTSRAYEQYF. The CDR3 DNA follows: TGTGCCTGGAGTGCGCGGACATCGCGAGCCTACGAGCAGTACTTC.

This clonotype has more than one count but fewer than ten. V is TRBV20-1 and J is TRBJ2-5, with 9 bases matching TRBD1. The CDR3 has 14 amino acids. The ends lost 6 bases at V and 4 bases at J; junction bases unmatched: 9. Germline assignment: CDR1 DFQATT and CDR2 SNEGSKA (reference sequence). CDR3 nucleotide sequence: TGCAGTGCCCTCGACAGGGGGGGCGGAGAGACCCAGTACTTC. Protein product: CSALDRGGGETQYF.

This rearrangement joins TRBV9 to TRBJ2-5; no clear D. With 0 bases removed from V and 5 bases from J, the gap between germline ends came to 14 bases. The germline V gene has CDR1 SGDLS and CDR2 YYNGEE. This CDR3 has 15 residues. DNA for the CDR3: TGTGCCAGCAGCGTAGAAGGGATCTTTAAGGAGACCCAGTACTTC. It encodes CASSVEGIFKETQYF.

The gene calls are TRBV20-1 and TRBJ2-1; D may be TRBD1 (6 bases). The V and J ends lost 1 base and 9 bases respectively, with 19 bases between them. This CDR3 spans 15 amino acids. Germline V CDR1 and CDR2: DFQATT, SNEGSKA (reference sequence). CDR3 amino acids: CSARGRDKLLGEQFF. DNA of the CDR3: TGCAGTGCTAGAGGCCGGGACAAGCTCCTCGGTGAGCAGTTCTTC.

The CDR3 spells CASSSSGRAGETQYF. In DNA, the CDR3 is TGTGCCAGCAGCTCTAGCGGGAGGGCAGGGGAGACCCAGTACTTC. This sequence joins TRBV7-2 and TRBJ2-5; 12 positions match TRBD2. V lost 4 bases to trimming and J lost 5 bases; unmatched junction nucleotides: 5. Germline V CDR1 and CDR2: SGHTA, FQGNSA. The CDR3 spans 15 residues.